The sequence of this T cell receptor beta chain was determined in a study of T cell repertoires in cytomegalovirus infection. Turning to the study itself: A matching HLA type, together with CMV infection, was signaled by public TCR beta signatures.

Study-wide results and limits: CMV-specific HLA-C-restricted TCR beta clonotypes dominated the ex vivo response. Cumulative frequency (of public TCR beta family members) identified carriers of CMV plus the relevant HLA.

A word on this clonotype: Its antigen is unidentified. A read error may produce the germline difference seen at one junction end.

Via MiXCR, TCRdb re-called the reads, giving one row per CDR3 protein. The sample shows some 700,000 distinct CDR3 sequences, 35% of them seen only once. Germline loops: CDR1 MDHEN, CDR2 SYDVKM. The CDR3 extends over 13 amino acids. Sequencing was carried out using PBMCs. The chain recombines TRBV28 with TRBJ2-7; possible D gene TRBD2, 6 bases. This TCR came from a human donor in good health (CMV status not recorded). Some clones in this sample may be carry-over from other donors' samples. CDR3: CASSPGREYDQYF. Here the CDR3 DNA reads TGTGCCAGCAGTCCGGGACGGGAGTACGATCAGTACTTC. Full variable domain (outside the CDR3, taken from reference TRBV28 and TRBJ2-7): DVKVTQSSRYLVKRTGEKVFLECVQDMDHENMFWYRQDPGLGLRLIYFSYDVKMKEKGDIPEGYSVSREKKERFSLILESASTNQTSMYLCASSPGREYDQYFGPGTRLTVT.